This T cell receptor (beta chain) was recovered during a study of PD-L1 blockade in urothelial cancer. This clone has just one count. The CDR3 is 16 amino acids. Trimming pared 0 bases from V and 0 bases from J, leaving 12 bases between. From germline, CDR1 is SGDLS and CDR2 YYNGEE. TCRdb's table, derived via immunoSEQ multiplex PCR, lists solely in-frame clones and lacks some. The top ten hold 2.5% to 4% of the sample, which has some 120,000 clones, about 88% seen once. The time point is: pretreatment peripheral blood. V usage is TRBV9 and J usage is TRBJ1-1, with D possibly TRBD1 on 6 matching bases. The receptor comes from a middle-aged man with urothelial cancer. Sequenced material: PBMCs, taken around atezolizumab (anti-PD-L1) treatment. CDR3 DNA: TGTGCCAGCAGCGTAGAGGACAGCTCCATGAACACTGAAGCTTTCTTT. This codes for CASSVEDSSMNTEAFF.